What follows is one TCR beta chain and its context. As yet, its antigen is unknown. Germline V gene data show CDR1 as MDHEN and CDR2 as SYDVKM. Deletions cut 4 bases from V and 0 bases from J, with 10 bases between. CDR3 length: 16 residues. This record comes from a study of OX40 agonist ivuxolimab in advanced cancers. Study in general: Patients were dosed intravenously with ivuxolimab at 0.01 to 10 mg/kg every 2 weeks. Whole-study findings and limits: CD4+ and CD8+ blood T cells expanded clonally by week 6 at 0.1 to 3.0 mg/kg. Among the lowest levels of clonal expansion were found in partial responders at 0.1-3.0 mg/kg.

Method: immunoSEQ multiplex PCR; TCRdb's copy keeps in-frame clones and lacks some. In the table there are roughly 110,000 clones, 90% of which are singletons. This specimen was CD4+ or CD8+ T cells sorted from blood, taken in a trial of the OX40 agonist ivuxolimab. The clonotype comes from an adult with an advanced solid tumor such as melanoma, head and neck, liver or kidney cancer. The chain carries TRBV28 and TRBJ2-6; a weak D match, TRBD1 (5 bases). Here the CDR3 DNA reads TGTGCCAGCAGTTCCCTCAGGGACTCTGGGGCCAACGTCCTGACTTTC. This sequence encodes CASSSLRDSGANVLTF.